These 15 T cell receptor beta chains were sequenced from one sample in a study of T-cell memory formation after mild COVID-19. TCRdb redid the calling of the 5' RACE reads with MiXCR, one entry per CDR3 protein. This sample has roughly 250,000 distinct CDR3 sequences, with 15% to 20% found just once. The sample was PBMCs or a T cell subset sorted from them (not recorded which). The source is a young man who had mild COVID-19 (a few samples of this study predate the infection). Cell type and time point are not known.

At least ten counts were recorded for this clonotype. This chain links TRBV29-1 with TRBJ2-7, with 8 bases aligning to TRBD1. Germline loops: CDR1 SQVTM, CDR2 ANQGSEA. The J segment lost 5 bases and the V segment lost 3 bases, leaving 3 bases of the junction unmatched. The CDR3 sequence is 12 residues long. CDR3 loop: CSVDDRGDEQYF. Written as DNA, the CDR3 is TGCAGCGTTGACGACAGGGGCGACGAGCAGTACTTC.

In this sample, this clonotype turned up a few times. The rearrangement links TRBV7-8 to TRBJ1-2, with a possible D match to TRBD1 (5 bases). CDR1 and CDR2 from the germline V gene are SGHVS and FQNEAQ. Trimming removed 1 base at V and 5 bases at J, with 14 bases between. CDR3 size: 15 residues. The CDR3 nucleotides read TGTGCCAGCAGCTTAGGAGGACACAGAACGTATGGCTACACCTTC. Translation gives CASSLGGHRTYGYTF.

This clonotype was seen a single time. The chain combines TRBV7-9 with TRBJ1-2, with D hard to call. Trimming shortened V by 5 bases and J by 8 bases, and 15 bases separated the two germline ends. CDR1 SEHNR and CDR2 FQNEAQ come from the germline V gene (reference sequence). There are 13 residues in the CDR3. The CDR3 protein is CASSLRGGTGYTF. The CDR3 DNA reads as TGTGCCAGCAGCCTCAGAGGTGGCACGGGCTACACCTTC.

The genes are TRBV4-3 and TRBJ2-3; the match to TRBD1 covers 7 bases. After removal of 0 bases from V and 0 bases from J, the junction contained 6 bases not matched to a gene. Germline V lookup: CDR1 LGHNA, CDR2 YSLEER. The CDR3 loop spans 17 amino acids. DNA for the CDR3: TGCGCCAGCAGCCAAGATACCGGGACAGCTAGCACAGATACGCAGTATTTT. It specifies CASSQDTGTASTDTQYF.

This clonotype was counted only a few times. The chain couples TRBV9 to TRBJ1-6; no definite D call. Germline V CDR1 and CDR2: SGDLS, YYNGEE. This CDR3 has 15 amino acids. Trimming took off 3 bases at V and 10 bases at J, with 17 bases between the two ends. The CDR3 DNA is TGTGCCAGCAGCGCCGGGAGGCTAGAAGGGTCACCCCTCCACTTT. The encoded protein is CASSAGRLEGSPLHF.

In this sample, this clonotype turned up a few times. The V call is TRBV7-9, the J call TRBJ2-3; TRBD2 agrees at 8 bases. With V trimmed by 5 bases and J by 5 bases, 6 bases remained unmatched. The CDR3 consists of 14 residues. The V gene's germline CDR1 is SEHNR and CDR2 FQNEAQ (reference sequence). As DNA, the CDR3 is TGTGCCAGCAGCCGGGGGGGGTTCGGAGATACGCAGTATTTT. It specifies CASSRGGFGDTQYF.

This chain joins TRBV20-1 and TRBJ1-2; D possibly corresponds to TRBD1 (6 bases). The germline V gene has CDR1 DFQATT and CDR2 SNEGSKA (reference sequence). With 3 bases removed from V and 2 bases from J, the gap between germline ends came to 13 bases. This CDR3 is built from 14 residues. CDR3 region: CSASVQGSNYGYTF. DNA of the CDR3: TGCAGTGCTAGCGTTCAGGGGTCAAACTATGGCTACACCTTC.

This clonotype was recorded many times. The genes are TRBV7-6 and TRBJ2-3; no clear D. The germline V and J ends were trimmed by 5 bases and 6 bases, with 9 bases remaining between them. The CDR3 covers 12 residues. Germline CDR1 is SGHVS and CDR2 is FNYEAQ. The CDR3 here is CASSAYLDTQYF. CDR3 bases: TGTGCCAGCAGCGCCTACTTGGATACGCAGTATTTT.

The V and J genes are TRBV5-5 and TRBJ1-5; D might be TRBD1 (6 bases). CDR1 is SGHKS, CDR2 YYEKEE, per germline (reference sequence). The V end lost 4 bases, the J end lost 7 bases, and 12 bases lay between the germline ends. This CDR3 is 13 amino acids long. CDR3 region: CASSTTGTQPQHF. The CDR3 coding sequence is TGTGCCAGCAGCACTACAGGGACCCAGCCCCAGCATTTT. The full variable domain, in which reference TRBV5-5 and TRBJ1-5 provide the parts outside the CDR3, is DAGVTQSPTHLIKTRGQQVTLRCSPISGHKSVSWYQQVLGQGPQFIFQYYEKEERGRGNFPDRFSARQFPNYSSELNVNALLLGDSALYLCASSTTGTQPQHFGDGTRLSIL.

The chain is built from TRBV5-1 and TRBJ1-2; a weak D match, TRBD1 (5 bases). Looked up from germline, CDR1 is SGHRS and CDR2 is YFSETQ. This CDR3 is built from 14 residues. Trimming pared 6 bases from V and 0 bases from J, leaving 12 bases between. DNA for the CDR3: TGCGCCAGCACCAGGGACGGACCTAACTATGGCTACACCTTC. Encoded protein: CASTRDGPNYGYTF.

In this sample, this clonotype turned up a few times. This sequence joins TRBV7-9 and TRBJ2-1; 8 nucleotides align to TRBD1. V lost 4 bases and J lost 4; bases outside the gene matches: 6. The CDR3 consists of 15 residues. Germline V CDR1 and CDR2: SEHNR, FQNEAQ (reference sequence). CDR3: CASSSQGAHYNEQFF. The CDR3 DNA reads TGTGCCAGCAGCTCGCAGGGGGCGCATTACAATGAGCAGTTCTTC.

The chain employs TRBV5-1 and TRBJ2-5, with TRBD1 identical over 9 bases. The CDR3 is made up of 15 amino acids. V shed 0 bases and J 4 bases; nucleotides not matched to a gene: 4. CDR1 is SGHRS and CDR2 is YFSETQ in the germline V gene. CDR3 in DNA: TGCGCCAGCAGCTTGGCAGGGACAGGGTTAGAGACCCAGTACTTC. Encoded protein: CASSLAGTGLETQYF.

The J gene is TRBJ2-7, the V gene TRBV29-1, with a tentative D call TRBD1 (6 bases). The germline V gene has CDR1 SQVTM and CDR2 ANQGSEA. V was clipped by 4 bases and J by 2 bases, with 12 bases between them. This CDR3 comprises 13 residues. The CDR3 sequence is CSVGTAPTYEQYF. Here the CDR3 DNA reads TGCAGCGTTGGGACAGCTCCGACCTACGAGCAGTACTTC.

The chain combines TRBV5-1 with TRBJ2-3; 9 bases are shared with TRBD1. This CDR3 comprises 15 residues. V lost 4 bases to trimming and J lost 6 bases; unmatched junction nucleotides: 9. The V gene's germline CDR1 is SGHRS and CDR2 YFSETQ. The CDR3: CASSDAGQGDDTQYF. The CDR3 region has the DNA TGCGCCAGCAGCGATGCGGGACAGGGAGATGATACGCAGTATTTT. Supplemented by reference TRBV5-1 and TRBJ2-3, the full variable domain reads KAGVTQTPRYLIKTRGQQVTLSCSPISGHRSVSWYQQTPGQGLQFLFEYFSETQRNKGNFPGRFSGRQFSNSRSEMNVSTLELGDSALYLCASSDAGQGDDTQYFGPGTRLTVL.

This clonotype has more than one count but fewer than ten. The rearrangement links TRBV6-5 to TRBJ1-1; tentative D call: TRBD1 (6 bases). V was clipped by 2 bases and J by 11 bases, with 15 bases between them. The CDR3 consists of 13 residues. In germline, CDR1 is MNHEY, CDR2 SVGAGI. The CDR3 sequence: CASSYNNRVKAFF. CDR3 nucleotide sequence: TGTGCCAGCAGTTACAATAACAGGGTAAAGGCTTTCTTT.